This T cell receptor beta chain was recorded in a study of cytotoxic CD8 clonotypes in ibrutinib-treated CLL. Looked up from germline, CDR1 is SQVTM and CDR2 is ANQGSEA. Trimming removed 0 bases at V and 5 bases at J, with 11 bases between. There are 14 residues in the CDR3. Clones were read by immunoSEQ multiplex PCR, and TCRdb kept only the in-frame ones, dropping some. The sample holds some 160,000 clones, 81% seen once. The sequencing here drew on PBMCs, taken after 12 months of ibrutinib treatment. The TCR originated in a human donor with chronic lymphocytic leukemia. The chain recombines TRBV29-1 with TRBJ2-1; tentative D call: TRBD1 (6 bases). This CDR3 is CSVEELTGHNEQFF. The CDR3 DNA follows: TGCAGCGTTGAAGAACTGACAGGCCACAATGAGCAGTTCTTC.